This TCR beta chain derives from a study of blood T cell repertoires in COVID-19. Libraries were prepared by immunoSEQ multiplex PCR; TCRdb keeps only in-frame clonotypes and omits some of them. Of around 250,000 clones in the sample, around four fifths are singletons; the top ten hold around 6%. Losses at the gene ends were 5 bases for V and 2 bases for J; bases not matched to a gene: 8. The germline CDR1 and CDR2 sequences are SGHTA and FQGTGA. This CDR3 is 17 amino acids long. The TCR was taken from a man aged 80 or over with acute or convalescent COVID-19. The J gene is TRBJ2-1, the V gene TRBV7-3, with 11 positions matching TRBD2. Sample: peripheral blood. The CDR3 protein is CASSLNSGRGAYNEQFF. Written as DNA, the CDR3 is TGTGCCAGCAGCCTCAATAGCGGGAGGGGGGCCTACAATGAGCAGTTCTTC.